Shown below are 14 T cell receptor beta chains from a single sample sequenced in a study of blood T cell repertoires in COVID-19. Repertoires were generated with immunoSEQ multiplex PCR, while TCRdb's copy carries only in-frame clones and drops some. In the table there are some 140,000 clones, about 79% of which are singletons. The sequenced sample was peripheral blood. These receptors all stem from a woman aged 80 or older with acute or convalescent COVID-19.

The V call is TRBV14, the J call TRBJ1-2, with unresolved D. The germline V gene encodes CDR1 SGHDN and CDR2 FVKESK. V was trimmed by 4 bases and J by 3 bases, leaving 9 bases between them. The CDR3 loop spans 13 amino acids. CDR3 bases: TGTGCCAGCAGCCCGGAGCGGCACTATGGCTACACCTTC. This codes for CASSPERHYGYTF.

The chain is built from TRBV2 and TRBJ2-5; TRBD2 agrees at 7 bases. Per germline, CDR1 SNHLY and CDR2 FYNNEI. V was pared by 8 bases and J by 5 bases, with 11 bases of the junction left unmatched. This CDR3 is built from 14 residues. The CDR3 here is CASSSTSRGETQYF. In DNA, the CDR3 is TGTGCCAGCTCTTCGACTAGCAGAGGGGAGACCCAGTACTTC.

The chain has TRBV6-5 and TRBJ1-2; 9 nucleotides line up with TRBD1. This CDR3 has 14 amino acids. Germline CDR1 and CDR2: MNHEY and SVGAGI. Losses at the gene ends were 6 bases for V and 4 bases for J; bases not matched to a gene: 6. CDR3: CASRRTGEGYGYTF. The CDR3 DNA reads TGTGCCAGCAGAAGGACAGGGGAGGGCTATGGCTACACCTTC.

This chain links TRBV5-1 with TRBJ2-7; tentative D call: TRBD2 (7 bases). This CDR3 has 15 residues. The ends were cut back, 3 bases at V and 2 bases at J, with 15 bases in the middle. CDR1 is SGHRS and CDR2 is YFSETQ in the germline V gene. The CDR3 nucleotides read TGCGCCAGCAGCTGGGCGGGGGCAGGGGCCTACGAGCAGTACTTC. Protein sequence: CASSWAGAGAYEQYF. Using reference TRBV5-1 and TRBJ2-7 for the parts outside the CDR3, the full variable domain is KAGVTQTPRYLIKTRGQQVTLSCSPISGHRSVSWYQQTPGQGLQFLFEYFSETQRNKGNFPGRFSGRQFSNSRSEMNVSTLELGDSALYLCASSWAGAGAYEQYFGPGTRLTVT.

CDR3 sequence: CSAMGSGKLFF. CDR3 nucleotide sequence: TGCAGTGCTATGGGTTCGGGAAAACTGTTTTTT. This chain uses TRBV20-1 with TRBJ1-4; no clear D gene. In germline, CDR1 is DFQATT, CDR2 SNEGSKA (reference sequence). The ends were cut back, 4 bases at V and 10 bases at J, with 10 bases in the middle. The CDR3 is 11 residues long.

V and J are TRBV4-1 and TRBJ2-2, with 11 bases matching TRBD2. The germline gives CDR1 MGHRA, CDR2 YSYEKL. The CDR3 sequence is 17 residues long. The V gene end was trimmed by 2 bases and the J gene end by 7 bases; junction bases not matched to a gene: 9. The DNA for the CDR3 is TGCGCCAGCAGCCAACTAATGACTAGCGGGGCGCTCGGGGAGCTGTTTTTT. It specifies CASSQLMTSGALGELFF.

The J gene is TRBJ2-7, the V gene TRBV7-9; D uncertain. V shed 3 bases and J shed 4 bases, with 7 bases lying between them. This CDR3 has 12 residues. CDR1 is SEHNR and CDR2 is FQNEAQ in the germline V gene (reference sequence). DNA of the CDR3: TGTGCCAGCAGCTTTACAAGATACGAGCAGTACTTC. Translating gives CASSFTRYEQYF.

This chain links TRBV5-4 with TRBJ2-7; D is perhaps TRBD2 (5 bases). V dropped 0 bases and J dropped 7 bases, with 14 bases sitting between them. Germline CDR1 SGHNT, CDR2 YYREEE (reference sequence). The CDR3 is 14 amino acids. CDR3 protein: CASSLVPASGEQYF. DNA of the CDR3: TGTGCCAGCAGCTTGGTGCCAGCTTCGGGGGAGCAGTACTTC.

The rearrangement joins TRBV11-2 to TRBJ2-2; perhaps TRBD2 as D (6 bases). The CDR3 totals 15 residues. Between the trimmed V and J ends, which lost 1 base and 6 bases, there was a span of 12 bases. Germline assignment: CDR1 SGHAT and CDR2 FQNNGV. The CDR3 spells CASSLVQGGAGELFF. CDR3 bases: TGTGCCAGCAGCTTAGTTCAGGGAGGAGCCGGGGAGCTGTTTTTT.

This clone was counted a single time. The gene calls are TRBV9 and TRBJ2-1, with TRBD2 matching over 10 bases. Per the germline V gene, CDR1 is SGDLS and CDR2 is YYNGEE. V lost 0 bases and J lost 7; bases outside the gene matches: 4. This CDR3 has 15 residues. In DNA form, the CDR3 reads TGTGCCAGCAGCGTAGGGGGACTAGCGCCGAATGAGCAGTTCTTC. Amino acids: CASSVGGLAPNEQFF.

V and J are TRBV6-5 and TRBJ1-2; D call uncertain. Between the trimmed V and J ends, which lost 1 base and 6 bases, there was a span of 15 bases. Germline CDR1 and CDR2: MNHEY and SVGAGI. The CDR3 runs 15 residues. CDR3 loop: CASSYYREEANGYTF. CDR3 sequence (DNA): TGTGCCAGCAGTTACTATCGGGAGGAAGCTAATGGCTACACCTTC.

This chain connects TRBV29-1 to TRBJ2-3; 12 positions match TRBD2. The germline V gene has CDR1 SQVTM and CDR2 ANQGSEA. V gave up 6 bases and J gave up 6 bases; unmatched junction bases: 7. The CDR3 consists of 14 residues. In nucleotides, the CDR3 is TGCAGCGTCCGACTAGCGGGGGCTTGGGATACGCAGTATTTT. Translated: CSVRLAGAWDTQYF.

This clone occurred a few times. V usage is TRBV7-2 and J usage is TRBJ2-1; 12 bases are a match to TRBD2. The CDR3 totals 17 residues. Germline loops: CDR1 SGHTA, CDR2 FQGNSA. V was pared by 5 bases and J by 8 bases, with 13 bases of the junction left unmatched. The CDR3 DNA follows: TGTGCCAGCAGCCCCTGGACTAGCGGGGCCCGGGGGTATGAGCAGTTCTTC. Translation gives CASSPWTSGARGYEQFF.

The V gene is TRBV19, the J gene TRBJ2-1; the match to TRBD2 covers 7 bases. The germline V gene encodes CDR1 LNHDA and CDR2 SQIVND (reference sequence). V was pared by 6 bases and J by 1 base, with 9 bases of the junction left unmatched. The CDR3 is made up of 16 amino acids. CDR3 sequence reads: CASRAGPSFSYNEQFF. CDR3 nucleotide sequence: TGTGCCAGTAGAGCGGGACCTTCCTTTTCCTACAATGAGCAGTTCTTC.